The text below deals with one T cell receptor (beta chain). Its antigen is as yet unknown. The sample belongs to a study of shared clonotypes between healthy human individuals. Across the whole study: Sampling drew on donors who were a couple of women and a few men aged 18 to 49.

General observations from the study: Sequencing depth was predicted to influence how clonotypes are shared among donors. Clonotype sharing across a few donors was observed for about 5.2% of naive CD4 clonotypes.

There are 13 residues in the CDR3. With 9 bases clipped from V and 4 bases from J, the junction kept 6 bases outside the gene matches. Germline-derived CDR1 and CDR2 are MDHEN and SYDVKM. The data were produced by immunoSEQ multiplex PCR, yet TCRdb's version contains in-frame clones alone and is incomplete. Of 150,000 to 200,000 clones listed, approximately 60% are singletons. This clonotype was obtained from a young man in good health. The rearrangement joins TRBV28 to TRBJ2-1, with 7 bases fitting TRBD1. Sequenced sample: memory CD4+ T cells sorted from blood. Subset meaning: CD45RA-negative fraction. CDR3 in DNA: TGTGCCAGTCACCGGGACAGTTACAATGAGCAGTTCTTC. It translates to CASHRDSYNEQFF.